One and the same sample provided the 9 T cell receptor beta chains below, sequenced in a study of blood T cell repertoires in COVID-19 (dated by TCRdb to 2018 to 2021). The protocol used for the library was the immunoSEQ multiplex PCR assay. TCRdb obtained this table from immuneACCESS and retained in-frame rearrangements with V and J assigned. These tables miss some clones; where compared with another copy, unresolved V genes account for less than half of the shortfall, and the remainder is unexplained. For this sample the table gives around 45,000 clones, of which 70% to 90% were detected only once. The biggest ten clones account for approximately 12% of the sample. The sequenced material came from peripheral blood. The source of these receptors is a man aged 80 or over with acute or convalescent COVID-19.

The chain employs TRBV6-6 and TRBJ2-5; D call uncertain. Germline V gene data show CDR1 as MNHNY and CDR2 as SVGAGI (reference sequence). The germline V and J ends were trimmed by 1 base and 1 base, with 10 bases remaining between them. This CDR3 comprises 15 residues. The CDR3 sequence: CASSYYTIPQETQYF. The CDR3 DNA is TGTGCCAGCAGTTACTACACAATCCCCCAAGAGACCCAGTACTTC.

This clone was observed a few times. The rearrangement uses TRBV19 and TRBJ1-2; 7 bases agree with TRBD1. From germline, CDR1 is LNHDA and CDR2 SQIVND (reference sequence). J gave up 4 bases and V 6 bases, and 2 bases lay outside the gene matches. The CDR3 length is 12 residues. The chain's CDR3 is CASRRGLYGYTF. CDR3 sequence (DNA): TGTGCCAGTAGGAGGGGGCTCTATGGCTACACCTTC.

This clone has just a few counts. V is TRBV19 and J is TRBJ1-4; D ambiguous. This CDR3 comprises 14 residues. The germline gives CDR1 LNHDA, CDR2 SQIVND (reference sequence). V was pared by 4 bases and J by 7 bases, with 13 bases between. This CDR3 is CASSTERGIEKLFF. CDR3 DNA sequence: TGTGCCAGTAGTACGGAAAGAGGTATTGAAAAACTGTTTTTT.

The rearrangement joins TRBV18 to TRBJ1-3, with a tentative D call TRBD1 (5 bases). Germline V CDR1 and CDR2: KGHSH, LQKENI. V was cut by 6 bases and J by 0 bases, with 15 bases left in between. The length of the CDR3 is 16 residues. The CDR3 coding sequence is TGTGCCAGCTCCCGGGGGGGAGACCTCTCTGGAAACACCATATATTTT. Its translation is CASSRGGDLSGNTIYF.

The chain uses TRBV7-9 and TRBJ1-6; 8 bases line up with TRBD1. The ends lost 5 bases at V and 7 bases at J; junction bases unmatched: 7. The germline V gene encodes CDR1 SEHNR and CDR2 FQNEAQ (reference sequence). There are 15 residues in the CDR3. The CDR3 protein is CASSNRQGWNSPLHF. In DNA form, the CDR3 reads TGTGCCAGCAGCAACAGACAGGGGTGGAATTCACCCCTCCACTTT.

V is TRBV2 and J is TRBJ1-5; weak D call: TRBD1 (6 bases). The germline V gene has CDR1 SNHLY and CDR2 FYNNEI. There are 15 residues in the CDR3. The germline V and J ends were trimmed by 10 bases and 0 bases, with 16 bases remaining between them. CDR3 in DNA: TGTGCCACCGGAACGGGGGGGCTTAGCAATCAGCCCCAGCATTTT. Its protein is CATGTGGLSNQPQHF.

The J gene is TRBJ2-5, the V gene TRBV9; TRBD2 matches 7 bases. The germline CDR1 and CDR2 sequences are SGDLS and YYNGEE. The CDR3 is 15 residues long. The V and J ends lost 5 bases and 0 bases, in that order; junction bases with no gene match: 7. CDR3 sequence (DNA): TGTGCCAGCAGTAATACCGGGGGGTACCAAGAGACCCAGTACTTC. It specifies CASSNTGGYQETQYF.

J is TRBJ1-1 and V is TRBV12-3 or TRBV12-4; D is unresolved. This CDR3 comprises 13 residues. V was shortened by 2 bases and J by 8 bases, with 12 bases between the two germline ends. The CDR3 reads CASSLFIREEAFF. DNA of the CDR3: TGTGCCAGCAGTTTATTTATACGGGAGGAAGCTTTCTTT.

This rearrangement joins TRBV4-2 to TRBJ2-2; unclear D gene. This CDR3 spans 14 amino acids. Trimming pared 0 bases from V and 7 bases from J, leaving 9 bases between. CDR1 and CDR2 from the germline V gene are LGHNA and YNFKEQ. CDR3 sequence (DNA): TGTGCCAGCAGCCAAGAAACAGCAAGCGGGGAGCTGTTTTTT. Translation gives CASSQETASGELFF.